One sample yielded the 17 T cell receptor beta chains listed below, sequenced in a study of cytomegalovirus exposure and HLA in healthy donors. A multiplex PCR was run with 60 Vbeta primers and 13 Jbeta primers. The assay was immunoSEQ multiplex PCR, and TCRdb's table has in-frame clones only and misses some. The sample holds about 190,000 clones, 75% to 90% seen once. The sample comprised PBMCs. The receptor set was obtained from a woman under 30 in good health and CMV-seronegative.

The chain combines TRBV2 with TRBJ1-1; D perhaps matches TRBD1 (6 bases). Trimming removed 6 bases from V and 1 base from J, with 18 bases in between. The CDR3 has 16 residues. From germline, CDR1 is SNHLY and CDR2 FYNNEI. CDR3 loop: CASSRNPTGQNTEAFF. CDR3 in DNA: TGTGCCAGCAGCAGAAATCCGACAGGACAGAACACTGAAGCTTTCTTT. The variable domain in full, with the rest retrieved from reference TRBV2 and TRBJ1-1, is EPEVTQTPSHQVTQMGQEVILRCVPISNHLYFYWYRQILGQKVEFLVSFYNNEISEKSEIFDDQFSVERPDGSNFTLKIRSTKLEDSAMYFCASSRNPTGQNTEAFFGQGTRLTVV.

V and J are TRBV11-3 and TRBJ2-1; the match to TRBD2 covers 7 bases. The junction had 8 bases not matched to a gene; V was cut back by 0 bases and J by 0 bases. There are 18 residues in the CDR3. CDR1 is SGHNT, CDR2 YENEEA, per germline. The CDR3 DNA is TGTGCCAGCAGCTTAGAGCCCTTAGCGGGTAGCTCCTACAATGAGCAGTTCTTC. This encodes CASSLEPLAGSSYNEQFF.

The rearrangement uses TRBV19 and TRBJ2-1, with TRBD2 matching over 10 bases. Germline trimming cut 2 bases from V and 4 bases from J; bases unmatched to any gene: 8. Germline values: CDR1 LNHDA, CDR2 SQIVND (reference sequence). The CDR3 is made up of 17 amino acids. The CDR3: CASSIRLAGDKYNEQFF. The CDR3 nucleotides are TGTGCCAGTAGTATAAGGCTAGCGGGGGACAAATACAATGAGCAGTTCTTC.

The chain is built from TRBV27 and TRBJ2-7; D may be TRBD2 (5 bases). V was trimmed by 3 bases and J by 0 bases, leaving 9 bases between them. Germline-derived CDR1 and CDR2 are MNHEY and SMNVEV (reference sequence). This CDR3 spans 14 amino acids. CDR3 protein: CASSLSGISYEQYF. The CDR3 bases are TGTGCCAGCAGTTTGTCCGGGATCTCCTACGAGCAGTACTTC.

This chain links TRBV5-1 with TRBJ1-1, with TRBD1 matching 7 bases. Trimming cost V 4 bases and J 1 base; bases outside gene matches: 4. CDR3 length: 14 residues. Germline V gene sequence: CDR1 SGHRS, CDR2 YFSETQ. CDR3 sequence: CASSPTGANTEAFF. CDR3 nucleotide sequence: TGCGCCAGCAGCCCCACAGGGGCGAACACTGAAGCTTTCTTT.

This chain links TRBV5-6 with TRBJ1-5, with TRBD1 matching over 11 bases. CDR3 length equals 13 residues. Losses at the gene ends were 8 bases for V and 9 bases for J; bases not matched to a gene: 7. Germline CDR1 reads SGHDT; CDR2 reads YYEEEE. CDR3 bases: TGTGCCAGTACCGCCGGGACAGGGGGGCCCCAGCATTTT. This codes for CASTAGTGGPQHF.

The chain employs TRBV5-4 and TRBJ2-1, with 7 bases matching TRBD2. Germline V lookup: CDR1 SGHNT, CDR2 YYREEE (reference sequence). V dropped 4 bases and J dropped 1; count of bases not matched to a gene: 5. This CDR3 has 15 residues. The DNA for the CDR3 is TGTGCCAGCAGCCCGACTAGCACGTCCTACAATGAGCAGTTCTTC. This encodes CASSPTSTSYNEQFF.

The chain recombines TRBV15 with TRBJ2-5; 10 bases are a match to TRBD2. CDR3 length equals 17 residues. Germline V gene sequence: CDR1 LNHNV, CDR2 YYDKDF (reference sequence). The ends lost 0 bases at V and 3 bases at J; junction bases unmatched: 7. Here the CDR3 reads CATSRDGLAGVKETQYF. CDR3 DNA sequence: TGTGCCACCAGCAGAGATGGGCTAGCGGGAGTAAAAGAGACCCAGTACTTC.

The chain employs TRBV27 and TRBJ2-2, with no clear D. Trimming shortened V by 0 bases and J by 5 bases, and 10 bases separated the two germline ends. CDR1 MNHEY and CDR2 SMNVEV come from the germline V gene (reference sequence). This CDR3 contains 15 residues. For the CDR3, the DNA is TGTGCCAGCAGTTTATCCAGGCTGGATACCGGGGAGCTGTTTTTT. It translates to CASSLSRLDTGELFF.

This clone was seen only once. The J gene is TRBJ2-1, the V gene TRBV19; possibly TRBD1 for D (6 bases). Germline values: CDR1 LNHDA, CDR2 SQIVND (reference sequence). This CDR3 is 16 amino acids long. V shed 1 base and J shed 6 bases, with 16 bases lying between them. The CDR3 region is CASSIGLMGALNEQFF. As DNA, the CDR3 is TGTGCCAGTAGTATAGGGCTAATGGGGGCCCTCAATGAGCAGTTCTTC.

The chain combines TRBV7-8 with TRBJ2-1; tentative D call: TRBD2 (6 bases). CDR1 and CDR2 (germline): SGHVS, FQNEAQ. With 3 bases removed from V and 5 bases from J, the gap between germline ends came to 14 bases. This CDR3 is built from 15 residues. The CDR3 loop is CASSFSGTTNNEQFF. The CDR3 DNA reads TGTGCCAGCAGCTTTAGCGGTACTACCAACAATGAGCAGTTCTTC.

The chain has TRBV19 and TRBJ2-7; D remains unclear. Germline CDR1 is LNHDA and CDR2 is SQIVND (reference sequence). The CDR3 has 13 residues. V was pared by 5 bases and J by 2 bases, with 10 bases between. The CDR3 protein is CASSPGSTYEQYF. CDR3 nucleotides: TGTGCCAGTAGTCCAGGCTCCACCTACGAGCAGTACTTC.

The CDR3 DNA follows: TGTGCCAGCAGCCGTGGACTAGCGGGGGAGTCCTACGAGCAGTACTTC. Amino acids: CASSRGLAGESYEQYF. The chain combines TRBV5-4 with TRBJ2-7; 13 bases match TRBD2. The CDR3 contains 16 residues. The germline CDR1 and CDR2 sequences are SGHNT and YYREEE (reference sequence). The J segment lost 1 base and the V segment lost 4 bases, leaving 5 bases of the junction unmatched.

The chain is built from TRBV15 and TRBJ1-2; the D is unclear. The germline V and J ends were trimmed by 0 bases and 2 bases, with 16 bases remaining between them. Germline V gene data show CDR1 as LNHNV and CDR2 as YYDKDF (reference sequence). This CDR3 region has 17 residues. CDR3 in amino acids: CATSRDSNSQLNYGYTF. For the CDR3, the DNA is TGTGCCACCAGCAGAGATTCAAACAGTCAGCTCAACTATGGCTACACCTTC.

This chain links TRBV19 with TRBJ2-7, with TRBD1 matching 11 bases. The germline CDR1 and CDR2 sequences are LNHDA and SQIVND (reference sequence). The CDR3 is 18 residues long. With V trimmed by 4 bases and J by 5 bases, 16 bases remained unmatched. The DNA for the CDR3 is TGTGCCAGTAGTAGGAGAGCTTCCCGGGACAGGGGGATGGACGAGCAGTACTTC. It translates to CASSRRASRDRGMDEQYF.

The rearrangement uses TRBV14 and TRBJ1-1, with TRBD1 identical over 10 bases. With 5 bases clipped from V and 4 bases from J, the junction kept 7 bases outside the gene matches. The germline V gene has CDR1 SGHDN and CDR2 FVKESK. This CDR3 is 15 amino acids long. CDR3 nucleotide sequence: TGTGCCAGCAGCAAGACAGGGGGCGGGAGCACTGAAGCTTTCTTT. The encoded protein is CASSKTGGGSTEAFF.

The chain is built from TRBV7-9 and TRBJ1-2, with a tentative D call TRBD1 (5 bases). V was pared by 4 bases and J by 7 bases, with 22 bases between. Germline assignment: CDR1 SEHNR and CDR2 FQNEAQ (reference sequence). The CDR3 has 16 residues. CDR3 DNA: TGTGCCAGCAGCTCCGCCCCCTCAGGGCTTTCCGTTGGCTACACCTTC. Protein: CASSSAPSGLSVGYTF.